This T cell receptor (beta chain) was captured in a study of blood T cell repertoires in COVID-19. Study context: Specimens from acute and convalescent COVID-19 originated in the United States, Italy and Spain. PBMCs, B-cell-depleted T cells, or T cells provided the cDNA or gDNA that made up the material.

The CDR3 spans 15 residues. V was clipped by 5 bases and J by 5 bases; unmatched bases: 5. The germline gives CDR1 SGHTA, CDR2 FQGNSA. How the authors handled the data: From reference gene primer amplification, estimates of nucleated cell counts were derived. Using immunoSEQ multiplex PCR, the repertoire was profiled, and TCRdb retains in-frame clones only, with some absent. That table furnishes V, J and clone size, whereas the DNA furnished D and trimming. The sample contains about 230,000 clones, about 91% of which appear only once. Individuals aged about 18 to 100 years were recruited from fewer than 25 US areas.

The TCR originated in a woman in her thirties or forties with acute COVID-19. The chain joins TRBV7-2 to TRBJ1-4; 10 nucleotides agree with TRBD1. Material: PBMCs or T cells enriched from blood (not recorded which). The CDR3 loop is CASSDDRGRNEKLFF. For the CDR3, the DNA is TGTGCCAGCAGCGATGACAGGGGGCGGAATGAAAAACTGTTTTTT.